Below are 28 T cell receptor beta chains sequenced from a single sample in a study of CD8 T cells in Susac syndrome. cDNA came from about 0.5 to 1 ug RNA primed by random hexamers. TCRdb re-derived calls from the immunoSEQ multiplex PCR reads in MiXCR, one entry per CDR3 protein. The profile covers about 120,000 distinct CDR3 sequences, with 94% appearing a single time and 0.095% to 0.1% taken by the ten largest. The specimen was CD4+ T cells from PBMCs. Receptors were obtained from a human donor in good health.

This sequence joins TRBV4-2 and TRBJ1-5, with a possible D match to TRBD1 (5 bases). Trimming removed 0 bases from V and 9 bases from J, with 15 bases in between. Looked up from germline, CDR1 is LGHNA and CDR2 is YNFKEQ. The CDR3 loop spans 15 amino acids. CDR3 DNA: TGTGCCAGCAGCCAAGAAACCGCTCAAAGGGGGCCCCAGCATTTT. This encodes CASSQETAQRGPQHF.

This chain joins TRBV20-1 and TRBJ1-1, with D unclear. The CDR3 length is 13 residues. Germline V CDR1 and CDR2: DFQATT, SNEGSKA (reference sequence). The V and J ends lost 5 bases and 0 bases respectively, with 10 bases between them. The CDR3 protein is CSARQSVNTEAFF. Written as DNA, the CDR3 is TGCAGTGCTCGTCAGTCCGTGAACACTGAAGCTTTCTTT.

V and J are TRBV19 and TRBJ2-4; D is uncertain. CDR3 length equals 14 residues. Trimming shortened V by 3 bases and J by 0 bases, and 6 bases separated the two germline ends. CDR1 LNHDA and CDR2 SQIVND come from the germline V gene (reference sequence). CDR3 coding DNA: TGTGCCAGTAGTATTACTGGAGCCAAAAACATTCAGTACTTC. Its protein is CASSITGAKNIQYF.

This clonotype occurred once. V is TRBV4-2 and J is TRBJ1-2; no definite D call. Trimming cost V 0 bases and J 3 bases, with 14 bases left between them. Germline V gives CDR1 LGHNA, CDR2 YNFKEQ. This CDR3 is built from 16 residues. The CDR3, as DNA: TGTGCCAGCAGCCAAGAGTCCTCTAACCCCCACTATGGCTACACCTTC. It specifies CASSQESSNPHYGYTF.

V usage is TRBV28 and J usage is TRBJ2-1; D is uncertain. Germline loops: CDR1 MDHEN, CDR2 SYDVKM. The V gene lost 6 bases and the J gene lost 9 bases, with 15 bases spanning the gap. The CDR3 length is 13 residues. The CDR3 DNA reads TGTGCCAGCAGCCCGCGACGTAATAGTGAGCAGTTCTTC. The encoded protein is CASSPRRNSEQFF.

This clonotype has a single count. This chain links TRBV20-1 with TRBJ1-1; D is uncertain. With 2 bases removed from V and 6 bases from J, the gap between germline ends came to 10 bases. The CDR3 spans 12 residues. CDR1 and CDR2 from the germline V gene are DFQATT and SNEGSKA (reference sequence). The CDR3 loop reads CSARQARPEAFF. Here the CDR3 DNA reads TGCAGTGCTAGACAGGCGAGGCCTGAAGCTTTCTTT.

CDR3 bases: TGTGCCACAAAGGCGGGAGGGACCACAGATACGCAGTATTTT. Protein sequence: CATKAGGTTDTQYF. The chain recombines TRBV6-5 with TRBJ2-3; 9 bases map to TRBD2. The ends lost 10 bases at V and 2 bases at J; junction bases unmatched: 7. Germline V gives CDR1 MNHEY, CDR2 SVGAGI. There are 14 residues in the CDR3.

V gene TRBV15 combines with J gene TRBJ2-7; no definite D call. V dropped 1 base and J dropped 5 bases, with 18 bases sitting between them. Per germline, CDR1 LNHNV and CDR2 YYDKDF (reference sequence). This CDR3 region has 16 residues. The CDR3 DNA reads TGTGCCACCAGCAGAGCCGGTCTGGGTTCATTCCACGAGCAGTACTTC. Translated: CATSRAGLGSFHEQYF.

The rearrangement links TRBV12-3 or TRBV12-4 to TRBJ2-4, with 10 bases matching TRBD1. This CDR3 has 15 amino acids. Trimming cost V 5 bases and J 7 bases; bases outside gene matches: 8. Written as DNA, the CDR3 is TGTGCCAGCAGTACCCGGACAGGGGGGAATAACATTCAGTACTTC. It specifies CASSTRTGGNNIQYF.

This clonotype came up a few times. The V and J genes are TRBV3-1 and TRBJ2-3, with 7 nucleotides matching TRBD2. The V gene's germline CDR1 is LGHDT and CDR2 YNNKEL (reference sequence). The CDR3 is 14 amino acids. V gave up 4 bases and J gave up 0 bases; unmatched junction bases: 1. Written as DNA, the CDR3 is TGTGCCAGCAGCCGTAGCGGGAGCACAGATACGCAGTATTTT. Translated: CASSRSGSTDTQYF.

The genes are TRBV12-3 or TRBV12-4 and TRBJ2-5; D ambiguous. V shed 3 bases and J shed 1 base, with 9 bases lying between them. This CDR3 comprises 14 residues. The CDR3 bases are TGTGCCAGCAGTTTCGGGCAGACCCAAGAGACCCAGTACTTC. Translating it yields CASSFGQTQETQYF.

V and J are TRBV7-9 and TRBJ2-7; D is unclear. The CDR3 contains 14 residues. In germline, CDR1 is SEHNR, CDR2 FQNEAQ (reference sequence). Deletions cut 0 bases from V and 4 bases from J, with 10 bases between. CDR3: CASSLALGAYEQYF. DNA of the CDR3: TGTGCCAGCAGCTTAGCGCTCGGAGCATACGAGCAGTACTTC.

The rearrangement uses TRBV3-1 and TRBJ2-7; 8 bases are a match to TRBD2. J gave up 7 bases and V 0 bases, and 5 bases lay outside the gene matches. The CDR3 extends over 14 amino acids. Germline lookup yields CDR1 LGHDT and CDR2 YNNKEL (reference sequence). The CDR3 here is CASSQDTGGREQYF. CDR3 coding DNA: TGTGCCAGCAGCCAAGATACGGGAGGGCGGGAGCAGTACTTC.

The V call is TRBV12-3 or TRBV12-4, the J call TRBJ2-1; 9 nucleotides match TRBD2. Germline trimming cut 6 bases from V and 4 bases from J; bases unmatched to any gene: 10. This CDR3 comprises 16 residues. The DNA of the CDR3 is TGTGCCAGCAGCAAGAGATGGACTAGCGAGTACAATGAGCAGTTCTTC. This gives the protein CASSKRWTSEYNEQFF.

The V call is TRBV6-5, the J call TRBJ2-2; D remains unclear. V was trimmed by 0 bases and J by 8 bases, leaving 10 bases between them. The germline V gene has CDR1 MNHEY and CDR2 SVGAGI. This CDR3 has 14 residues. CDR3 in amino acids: CASSYSDLSGELFF. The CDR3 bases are TGTGCCAGCAGTTACTCCGACCTTTCGGGGGAGCTGTTTTTT.

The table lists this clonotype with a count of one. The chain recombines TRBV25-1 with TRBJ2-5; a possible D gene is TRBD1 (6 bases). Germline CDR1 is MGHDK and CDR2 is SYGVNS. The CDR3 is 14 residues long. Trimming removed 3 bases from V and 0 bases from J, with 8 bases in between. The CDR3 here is CASSDTGYQETQYF. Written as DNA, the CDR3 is TGTGCCAGCAGTGATACAGGGTACCAAGAGACCCAGTACTTC.

DNA of the CDR3: TGTGCCAGTACCCCCTCAGGGGTTACGGTGCTCTCTGGGGCCAACGTCCTGACTTTC. It is translated as CASTPSGVTVLSGANVLTF. The chain couples TRBV19 to TRBJ2-6; a weak D match, TRBD1 (6 bases). The germline CDR1 and CDR2 sequences are LNHDA and SQIVND (reference sequence). The CDR3 is 19 residues long. V shed 7 bases and J shed 0 bases, with 22 bases lying between them.

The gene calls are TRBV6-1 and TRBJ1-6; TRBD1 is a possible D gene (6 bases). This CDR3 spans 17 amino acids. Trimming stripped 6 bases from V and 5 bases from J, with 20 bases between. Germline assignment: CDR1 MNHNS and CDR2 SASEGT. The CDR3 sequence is CASSLYRARVDNSPLHF. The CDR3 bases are TGTGCCAGCAGCCTCTACAGGGCGCGGGTCGATAATTCACCCCTCCACTTT.

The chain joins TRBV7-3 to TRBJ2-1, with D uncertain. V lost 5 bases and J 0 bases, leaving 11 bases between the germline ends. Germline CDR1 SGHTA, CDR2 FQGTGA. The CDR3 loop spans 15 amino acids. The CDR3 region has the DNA TGTGCCAGCAGCGTGACTCAAAGCTCCTACAATGAGCAGTTCTTC. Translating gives CASSVTQSSYNEQFF.

Here the CDR3 reads CASSPEWPGYEQYF. The CDR3, as DNA: TGTGCCAGCAGCCCAGAATGGCCGGGTTACGAGCAGTACTTC. J is TRBJ2-7 and V is TRBV12-3 or TRBV12-4; D gene unclear. Trimming pared 6 bases from V and 4 bases from J, leaving 16 bases between. The CDR3 is 14 residues long.

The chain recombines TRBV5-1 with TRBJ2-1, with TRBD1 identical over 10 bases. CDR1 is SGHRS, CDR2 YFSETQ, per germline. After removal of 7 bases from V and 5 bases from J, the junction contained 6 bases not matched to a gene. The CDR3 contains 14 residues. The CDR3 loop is CASSGQGRHNEQFF. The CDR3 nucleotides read TGCGCCAGCTCGGGACAGGGGCGTCACAATGAGCAGTTCTTC.

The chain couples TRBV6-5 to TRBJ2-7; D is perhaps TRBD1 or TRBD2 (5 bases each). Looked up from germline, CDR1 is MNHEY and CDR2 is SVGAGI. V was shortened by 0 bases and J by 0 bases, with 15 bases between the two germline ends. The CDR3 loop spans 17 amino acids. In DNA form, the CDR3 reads TGTGCCAGCAGTTACTCAGCCCCCGCCGGGACCTCCTACGAGCAGTACTTC. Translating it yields CASSYSAPAGTSYEQYF.

The CDR3 DNA reads as TGTGCCAGCAGTTTGGAGGGTAGGAAGACCCAGTACTTC. It specifies CASSLEGRKTQYF. The V gene is TRBV28, the J gene TRBJ2-5; TRBD2 might be the D (6 bases). The CDR3 has 13 residues. Between the trimmed V and J ends, which lost 3 bases and 6 bases, there was a span of 11 bases. Germline CDR1 reads MDHEN; CDR2 reads SYDVKM.

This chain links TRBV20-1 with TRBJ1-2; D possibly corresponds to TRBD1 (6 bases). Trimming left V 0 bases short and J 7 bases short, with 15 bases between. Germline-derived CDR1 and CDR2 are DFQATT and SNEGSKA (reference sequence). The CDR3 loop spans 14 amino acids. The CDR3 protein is CSARDQPGGGGYTF. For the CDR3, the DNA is TGCAGTGCTAGAGATCAACCGGGAGGGGGTGGCTACACCTTC.

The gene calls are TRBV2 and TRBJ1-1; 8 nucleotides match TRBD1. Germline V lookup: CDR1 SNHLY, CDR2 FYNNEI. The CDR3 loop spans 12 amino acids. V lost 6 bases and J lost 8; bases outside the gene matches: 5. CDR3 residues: CASRRTGLEAFF. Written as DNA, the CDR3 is TGTGCCAGCAGGAGGACAGGGTTGGAAGCTTTCTTT.

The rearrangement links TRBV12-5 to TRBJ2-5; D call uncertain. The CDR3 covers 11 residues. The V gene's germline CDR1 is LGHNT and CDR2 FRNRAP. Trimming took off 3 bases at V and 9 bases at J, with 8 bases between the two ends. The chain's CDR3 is CASGFVRPQYF. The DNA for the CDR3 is TGTGCTAGTGGTTTTGTTCGGCCCCAGTACTTC.

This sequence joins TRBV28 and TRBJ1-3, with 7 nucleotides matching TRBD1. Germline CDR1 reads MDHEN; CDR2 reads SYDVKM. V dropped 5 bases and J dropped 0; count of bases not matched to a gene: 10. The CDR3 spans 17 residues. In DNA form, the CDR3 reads TGTGCCAGCAGTCCAGGGACAGTTATTATCTCTGGAAACACCATATATTTT. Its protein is CASSPGTVIISGNTIYF.

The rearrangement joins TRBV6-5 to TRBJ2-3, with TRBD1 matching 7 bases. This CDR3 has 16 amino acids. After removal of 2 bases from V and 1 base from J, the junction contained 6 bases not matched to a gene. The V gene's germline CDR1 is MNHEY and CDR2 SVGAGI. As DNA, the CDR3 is TGTGCCAGCAGTTACGACAGGGAGAGCGGCACAGATACGCAGTATTTT. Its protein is CASSYDRESGTDTQYF.